These 10 T cell receptor beta chains originate from one sample sequenced in a study of human CD8 memory T cell subsets. TCR beta was sequenced from UMI-tagged 5' RACE libraries. TCRdb re-called the 5' RACE reads and catalogs CDR3 proteins one per entry, DNA excluded. This sample carries roughly 10,000 distinct CDR3 sequences, with 20% going to the ten biggest clones. TPEX cells, early memory CD8+ T cells with exhausted-like traits, were CCR7+ PD-1+ TIGIT+. The sequenced sample was CD8+ T cells from PBMCs. Receptor source: a human donor in good health.

In terms of frequency, this clonotype is medium-sized. The CDR3 region is CASSASRGQHPYGYTF. The chain employs TRBV27 and TRBJ1-2; TCRdb's D call, TRBD1, is unchecked because there is no DNA. The germline gives CDR1 MNHEY, CDR2 SMNVEV (reference sequence). This CDR3 has 16 amino acids.

This chain connects TRBV30 to TRBJ2-3; the D call from TCRdb, TRBD2, cannot be confirmed without DNA. The CDR3 runs to 15 residues. Germline CDR1 and CDR2: GTSNPN and SVGIG (reference sequence). The chain's CDR3 is CAWTAGGYSTDTQYF.

The rearrangement links TRBV11-2 to TRBJ1-4; TCRdb selects TRBD1, and the lack of DNA leaves this call unchecked. The germline V gene encodes CDR1 SGHAT and CDR2 FQNNGV. CDR3 size: 15 residues. CDR3 region: CASSPTGEYPGKLFF.

The rearrangement uses TRBV28 and TRBJ1-1; lacking DNA, the TRBD1 call made by TCRdb goes unchecked. Germline V gives CDR1 MDHEN, CDR2 SYDVKM. The CDR3 covers 13 residues. The chain's CDR3 is CASIFRDIGEAFF.

This chain links TRBV19 with TRBJ1-2. This CDR3 spans 15 amino acids. CDR1 and CDR2 from the germline V gene are LNHDA and SQIVND (reference sequence). The CDR3 sequence is CASSLSSQAVTGYTF.

The chain has TRBV29-1 and TRBJ2-1; TCRdb indicates TRBD1, and absent DNA this call remains unverified. This CDR3 comprises 15 residues. Germline CDR1 and CDR2: SQVTM and ANQGSEA. The CDR3 reads CSVSPYRGVYNEQFF.

The rearrangement links TRBV12-3 or TRBV12-4 to TRBJ2-1; TCRdb outputs TRBD2, but without DNA this stays unchecked. This CDR3 has 19 amino acids. CDR3 sequence reads: CASGGWTSGDRDSYNEQFF.

The CDR3 is CASSPQAAGSQETQYF. The rearrangement links TRBV28 to TRBJ2-5; with no DNA, the TCRdb D assignment of TRBD2 cannot be verified. Germline V lookup: CDR1 MDHEN, CDR2 SYDVKM. CDR3 length: 16 amino acids.

The V gene is TRBV30, the J gene TRBJ2-1; TCRdb indicates TRBD2, and absent DNA this call remains unverified. Germline-derived CDR1 and CDR2 are GTSNPN and SVGIG (reference sequence). The CDR3 runs to 15 residues. CDR3 region: CAWSVDSGRSNEQFF.

This chain joins TRBV4-1 and TRBJ2-2. CDR1 is MGHRA, CDR2 YSYEKL, per germline. The CDR3 runs to 15 residues. This chain's CDR3 is CASSQSAANTGELFF.